This TCR beta chain was captured by sequencing in a study of T cell responses to AZD1222 COVID-19 vaccine. Remarks on this clone: Its antigen remains unknown.

Pooled together were second doses at about 4 or about 12 weeks. Study-level findings and limits: Sampling captured repertoires only after the peak T cell response. Donor demographics were predominantly white British with a female majority; clonal diversity may be underestimated.

Sequenced by immunoSEQ multiplex PCR; TCRdb stores in-frame clones only, minus some. The repertoire holds about 140,000 clones, roughly 92% seen once, with 9% to 9.5% in the top ten. The germline V gene encodes CDR1 MDHEN and CDR2 SYDVKM. The V end lost 6 bases, the J end lost 4 bases, and 12 bases lay between the germline ends. This CDR3 is 14 amino acids long. The material sequenced was peripheral blood, taken 28 days after the second AZD1222 dose. The receptor comes from an adult who received the AZD1222 COVID-19 vaccine. J is TRBJ2-2 and V is TRBV28; tentatively, D is TRBD2 (6 bases). DNA for the CDR3: TGTGCCAGCAGCCCCCGGCGGGGCACCGGGGAGCTGTTTTTT. Its protein product is CASSPRRGTGELFF.